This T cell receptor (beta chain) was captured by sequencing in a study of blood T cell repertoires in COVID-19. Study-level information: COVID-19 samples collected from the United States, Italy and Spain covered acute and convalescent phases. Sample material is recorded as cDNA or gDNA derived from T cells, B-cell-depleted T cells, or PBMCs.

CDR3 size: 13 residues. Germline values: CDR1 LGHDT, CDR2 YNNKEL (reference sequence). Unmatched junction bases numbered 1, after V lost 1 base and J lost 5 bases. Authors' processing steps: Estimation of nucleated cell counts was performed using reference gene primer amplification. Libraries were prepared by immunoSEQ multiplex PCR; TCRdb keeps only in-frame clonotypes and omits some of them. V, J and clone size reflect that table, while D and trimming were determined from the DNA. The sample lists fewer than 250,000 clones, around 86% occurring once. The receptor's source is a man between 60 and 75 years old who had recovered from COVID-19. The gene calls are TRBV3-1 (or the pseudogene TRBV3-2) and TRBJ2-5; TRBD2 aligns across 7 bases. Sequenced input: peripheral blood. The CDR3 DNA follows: TGTGCCAGCAGCCAAGGGGGAGGGGAGACCCAGTACTTC. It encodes CASSQGGGETQYF.